The T cell receptor (beta chain) described here comes from a study of blood T cell repertoires in COVID-19. Study information: The United States, Italy and Spain supplied acute and convalescent COVID-19 samples. Sources were T cells, B-cell-depleted T cells, or PBMCs; the material itself was cDNA or gDNA.

How the authors handled the data: Nucleated cell counts were estimated from reference gene primer amplification. Some clones are missing from TCRdb's copy, which holds only in-frame ones; the method was immunoSEQ multiplex PCR. D and trimming were read from the DNA, whereas the V and J calls and clone size are those reported in that table. The table includes roughly 200,000 clones, 85% to 90% detected once. The source of this sequence is a man between 50 and 59 years old with acute or convalescent COVID-19. The sample consisted of peripheral blood.

In DNA form, the CDR3 reads TGTGCCAGCAGTTTATCGAGATTCAATGAGCAGTTCTTC. It encodes CASSLSRFNEQFF. The rearrangement joins TRBV27 to TRBJ2-1; D unclear. The CDR3 spans 13 residues. Trimming removed 0 bases at V and 6 bases at J, with 6 bases between. Germline V gene sequence: CDR1 MNHEY, CDR2 SMNVEV (reference sequence).